This TCR beta chain stems from a study of blood T cell repertoires in COVID-19. At the level of the study: COVID-19 samples from acute and convalescent phases originated in the United States, Italy and Spain. PBMCs, B-cell-depleted T cells, or T cells provided the cDNA or gDNA that made up the material.

CDR3 length: 16 residues. Trimming shortened V by 2 bases and J by 3 bases, and 14 bases separated the two germline ends. CDR1 MNHNS and CDR2 SASEGT come from the germline V gene. Per the study methods: Estimated nucleated cell counts came from reference gene primer amplification. Repertoires were generated with immunoSEQ multiplex PCR, while TCRdb's copy carries only in-frame clones and drops some. The V and J calls and clone size come from that table; D and trimming were worked out from the DNA. The profile shows around 170,000 clones, about nine tenths of them singletons. This chain links TRBV6-1 with TRBJ1-3, with a weak D call TRBD1 (5 bases). Material for sequencing was peripheral blood. The TCR was taken from a man between 60 and 75 years old with acute or convalescent COVID-19. Written as DNA, the CDR3 is TGTGCCAGCAGTGAATTCGGGGGTTTTTATGGAAACACCATATATTTT. This translates into CASSEFGGFYGNTIYF.